The text below deals with one T cell receptor beta chain. The CDR3 totals 11 residues. Trimming removed 5 bases from V and 10 bases from J, with 9 bases in between. This sample stems from a study of blood T cell repertoires in COVID-19. Study at large: Acute and convalescent COVID-19 samples came from the United States, Italy and Spain. In each case, the material was cDNA or gDNA derived from T cells, B-cell-depleted T cells, or PBMCs.

Original data processing: Reference gene primer amplification yielded estimated nucleated cell counts. TCRdb's table, derived via immunoSEQ multiplex PCR, lists solely in-frame clones and lacks some. D and trimming come from the DNA, and the V and J calls and clone size come from that table. The sample includes about 120,000 clones, under 95% seen only once; the top ten take around 3.6%. The chain has TRBV12-3 or TRBV12-4 and TRBJ2-1; the D is unclear. The clonotype originates from a man between 45 and 60 years old with active COVID-19. Source material: peripheral blood. The CDR3 spells CASSPGREQFF. CDR3 DNA: TGTGCCAGCAGTCCGGGTCGGGAGCAGTTCTTC.